These T cell receptor beta chains were read from a single sample in a study of PD-1 blockade in classical Hodgkin lymphoma. Libraries were prepared by immunoSEQ multiplex PCR; TCRdb keeps only in-frame clonotypes and omits some of them. Of tens of thousands of clones in the sample, more than 75% are singletons; the top ten hold roughly 11%. The sequences come from peripheral blood mononuclear cells (PBMCs), collected before the second cycle of nivolumab. The receptors shown here come from a human donor with classical Hodgkin lymphoma. The CDR3 runs from the conserved cysteine through the conserved F or W.

>TRBJ2-7|TRBV2
CAGGTGREASYEQYF
>TRBJ2-5|TRBV6-1
CASDGQGGQETQYF
>TRBJ2-5|TRBV4-3
CASSQETGGQETQYF
>TRBJ2-5|TRBV6-6
CASSRGIRETQYF
>TRBJ2-3|TRBV11-1
CASGLSGRGTDTQYF
>-|TRBV6-6
CASSYRERGYEQYF
>TRBJ1-1|TRBV28
CASSLSGTEAFF
>TRBJ1-1|TRBV4-3
CASSQGGTGSRTEAFF
>TRBJ2-5|TRBV27
CASSSDRGLETQYF
>TRBJ1-1|TRBV28
CASSRGLNTEAFF
>TRBJ1-2|TRBV4-1
CASSQPGQGGEGYTF
>TRBJ1-1|TRBV4-1
CASRPLTGPNTEAFF
>TRBJ1-1|TRBV4-1
CASSQAGLYTEAFF
>TRBJ2-7|TRBV18
CASSPPTWLGAGTGGYEQYF
>TRBJ1-2|TRBV28
CASTVGQGENTF
>TRBJ2-7|TRBV5-4
CASSLDLGGPAYEQYF
>TRBJ2-1|TRBV4-3
CASSQVAGDMNEQFF
>TRBJ1-1|TRBV4-3
CASSQSFRTGPMNTEAFF
>TRBJ2-5|TRBV2
CASSEALWGPQETQYF
>TRBJ2-5|TRBV7-9
CASSPSRDRQETQYF
>TRBJ2-3|TRBV6-5
CASSYNPTDTQYF
>TRBJ1-1|TRBV10-1
CASSEGSSMNTEAFF
>TRBJ2-3|TRBV28
CASTPDEGHTQYF
>TRBJ1-1|TRBV11-2
CASSSNYVTEAFF
>TRBJ1-5|TRBV9
CASSEGVLQGSNQPQHF
>TRBJ1-5|TRBV6-1
CASRPGQGFQPQHF
>TRBJ2-6|TRBV14
CASSRSGANVLTF
>TRBJ2-3|TRBV9
CASSVIAGGADTQYF
>TRBJ1-5|TRBV5-8
CASSIQGYSNQPQHF
>TRBJ2-3|TRBV6-5
CASSEGDGPDTQYF
>TRBJ1-2|TRBV19
CASSIWDRDYTF
>TRBJ2-7|TRBV2
CASGGVGAPEQYF
>TRBJ1-1|TRBV19
CASAGGNTEAFF
>TRBJ2-5|TRBV7-2
CASSLALAGGPGTQYF
>TRBJ2-5|TRBV11-2
CASSLDGVGTSGRGMAQYF
>TRBJ1-3|TRBV4-3
CASSQALPPEGTIYF
>TRBJ2-1|TRBV12-5
CASGLVGTFYNEQFF
>TRBJ1-5|TRBV7-2
CASSYINQPQHF
>TRBJ2-1|TRBV9
CASSPTPDRAEQFF
>TRBJ2-3|TRBV29-1
CSARWDSTDTQYF
>TRBJ2-7|TRBV5-5
CASSWSGTFSSYEQYF
>TRBJ2-4|TRBV21-1
CAPRGGGKNIQYF
>TRBJ1-6|TRBV19
CASSPTFSVGSPLHF
>TRBJ2-2|TRBV7-9
CASSPTSLGELFF
>TRBJ2-1|TRBV7-6
CASSPVSGGSNEQFF
>TRBJ2-7|TRBV4-2
CASSPGQGAPYEQYF
>TRBJ1-1|TRBV4-1
CASSSSGQLNTEAFF
>TRBJ2-5|TRBV7-8
CASSSRRGAQETQYF
>TRBJ1-5|TRBV2
CASSEDLGTQPQHF
>TRBJ1-4|TRBV28
CASSLPLTNEKLFF
>TRBJ1-5|TRBV5-6
CASRDRFGNQPQHF
>TRBJ2-1|TRBV7-3
CASSRDSYNEQFF
>TRBJ1-2|TRBV7-8
CASSFVWGTEEGYTF
>TRBJ2-5|TRBV11-3
CASTTRQGEQETQYF
>TRBJ2-7|TRBV7-2
CASSPSRGRESYEQYF